Listed below are T cell receptor beta chains from one sample, sequenced in a study of blood T cells in healthy people across ages. TCRdb called the 5' RACE reads again in MiXCR, with one record for every CDR3 protein. Of roughly 800,000 distinct CDR3 sequences detected, roughly 50% appear once; the ten largest clones hold approximately 23%. Sequencing was carried out using blood. These TCRs come from a man aged 30-40 years in good health. CDR3s include the opening cysteine and the closing phenylalanine or tryptophan. The D gene is left open where the match is weak. Clone size is not always given. Where it is, it says once, few, many or a class for expanded clones.

.	TRBV2	TRBJ2-5	.	TGTGCCAGCATGAGGGGGATAGAGATCCAAGAGACCCAGTACTTC	CASMRGIEIQETQYF
.	TRBV28	TRBJ1-6	few	TGTGCCAGCCGGGGGGGGCTTGCTAATTCACCCCTCCACTTT	CASRGGLANSPLHF
TRBD1	TRBV20-1	TRBJ2-7	.	TGCAGTGCTCAGCGGACAGGGTTATACGAGCAGTACTTC	CSAQRTGLYEQYF
TRBD1	TRBV15	TRBJ2-7	.	TGTGCCACCAGCCCTCGCCGACAGGGTTTCTACGAGCAGTACTTC	CATSPRRQGFYEQYF
.	TRBV18	TRBJ2-7	.	TGTGCCAGCTCACACGGAAGCTCCTACGAGCAGTACTTC	CASSHGSSYEQYF
TRBD1	TRBV5-1	TRBJ1-2	few	TGCGCCAGCAGCCGTACTGATCGACAGGGAGGATATGGCTACACCTTC	CASSRTDRQGGYGYTF
.	TRBV7-9	TRBJ1-1	few	TGTGCCAGCAGCTCGTGGGGGGGCGCTGAAGCTTTCTTT	CASSSWGGAEAFF
.	TRBV27	TRBJ1-2	.	TGTGCCAGCAGTTTACGGGGACCTAACAACTATGGCTACACCTTC	CASSLRGPNNYGYTF
.	TRBV7-6	TRBJ1-1	.	TGTGCCAGCAGCTTAGCGTGGGGGGTTGAAGCTTTCTTT	CASSLAWGVEAFF
.	TRBV25-1	TRBJ2-4	.	TGTGCCAGCACGATGAGTGGCAAAAACATTCAGTACTTC	CASTMSGKNIQYF
.	TRBV12-3/TRBV12-4	TRBJ1-2	.	TGTGCCAGCAGTTCGGTGGCTGGCTACACCTTC	CASSSVAGYTF
.	TRBV27	TRBJ2-1	.	TGTGCCAGCAGTCTCAGGAAGGACTACAACAATGAGCAGTTCTTC	CASSLRKDYNNEQFF
.	TRBV20-1	TRBJ1-5	few	TGCAGTGCTAGACCCCGGGTAAAAGATGATCAGCCCCAGCATTTT	CSARPRVKDDQPQHF
.	TRBV7-2	TRBJ2-3	.	TGTGCCAGCAGCTTGCAAGGGGCCCGGGGGACAGATACGCAGTATTTT	CASSLQGARGTDTQYF
TRBD2	TRBV20-1	TRBJ2-3	.	TGCAGTAGCGGGGGGCAAAGCACAGATACGCAGTATTTT	CSSGGQSTDTQYF
TRBD2	TRBV6-6	TRBJ2-3	.	TGTGCCAGCAGTTACTCGATAGCGGGAGAGTTTACAGATACGCAGTATTTT	CASSYSIAGEFTDTQYF
.	TRBV9	TRBJ2-6	.	TGTGCCAGCAGCGTAGGAGAGGCCTTCTCTGGGGCCAACGTCCTGACTTTC	CASSVGEAFSGANVLTF
.	TRBV20-1	TRBJ1-5	.	TGCAGTGCTTCGACATCTGATCAGCCCCAGCATTTT	CSASTSDQPQHF
.	TRBV9	TRBJ2-5	many	TGTGCCAGCAGCCCCCGGACAGCAGGGGAGACCCAGTACTTC	CASSPRTAGETQYF
TRBD1	TRBV20-1	TRBJ2-5	.	TGCAGTGCCGAGGCAGGGGGCCGGGGAGAGACCCAGTACTTC	CSAEAGGRGETQYF
TRBD1	TRBV7-2	TRBJ1-6	.	TGTGCCAGCAGTCGGGACAGGGTGTACTCACCCCTCCACTTT	CASSRDRVYSPLHF
TRBD1	TRBV18	TRBJ2-7	.	TGTGCCAGCTCACCACCGGGACAGGGATTGGGCTACGAGCAGTACTTC	CASSPPGQGLGYEQYF
.	TRBV7-9	TRBJ1-2	once	TGTGCCAGCAGCTTAGCTGTGGCTGATTCCTATGGCTACACCTTC	CASSLAVADSYGYTF
TRBD2	TRBV3-1	TRBJ2-1	.	TGTGCCAGCAGCGGGACCCAGGTAGCGGGAATCCATGAGCAGTTCTTC	CASSGTQVAGIHEQFF
TRBD2	TRBV27	TRBJ2-7	.	TGTGCCAGCAAGGGACTAGCGGGCCGTCCCTACGAGCAGTACTTC	CASKGLAGRPYEQYF
TRBD2	TRBV20-1	TRBJ2-3	few	TGCAGTGCCGAACAGGGGCTAGCGGGGGGGTTGGAGGCAGATACGCAGTATTTT	CSAEQGLAGGLEADTQYF
.	TRBV3-1	TRBJ2-7	.	TGTGCCAGCAGCCAACGGCCCGCCGAGCAGTACTTC	CASSQRPAEQYF
.	TRBV6-2/TRBV6-3	TRBJ1-5	.	TGTGCCAGCAGTTACAGGTATGCCAGGGATACGGATCAGCCCCAGCATTTT	CASSYRYARDTDQPQHF
.	TRBV28	TRBJ1-2	.	TGTGCCAGCAGTTGGACGGTTTATGGCTACACCTTC	CASSWTVYGYTF
TRBD2	TRBV2	TRBJ2-5	.	TGTGCCAGCGGGCCTAGCGGGACCAAACAAGAGACCCAGTACTTC	CASGPSGTKQETQYF
TRBD2	TRBV20-1	TRBJ2-7	few	TGCAGTGCGAATAGCGGGAGGGCCTCCTACGAGCAGTACTTC	CSANSGRASYEQYF
.	TRBV20-1	TRBJ2-7	.	TGCAGTGTCCATTCCTACGAGCAGTACTTC	CSVHSYEQYF
.	TRBV12-3/TRBV12-4	TRBJ1-1	few	TGTGCCAGCAGTTTACCAGGGAACATGGGTGAAGCTTTCTTT	CASSLPGNMGEAFF
.	TRBV10-3	TRBJ1-2	.	TGTGCCATCAATCAGGGGCTAATTGACTATGGCTACACCTTC	CAINQGLIDYGYTF
TRBD1	TRBV20-1	TRBJ2-7	.	TGCAGTGCGGCGGGACAGGGGCCTGGCGAGCAGTACTTC	CSAAGQGPGEQYF
TRBD2	TRBV10-2	TRBJ2-3	.	TGCGCCAGCAGTGACTATGGGGGGGGATCAGATACGCAGTATTTT	CASSDYGGGSDTQYF
.	TRBV7-9	TRBJ2-1	.	TGTGCCAGCAGCCCAACAGGGTCGCTCGGCAATGAGCAGTTCTTC	CASSPTGSLGNEQFF